This T cell receptor (beta chain) originates from a study of CD8 T cells in Susac syndrome. Those who served as multiple sclerosis controls were treatment-naive patients with stable or active relapsing-remitting disease. FACS enriched CD8+ TEMRA cells, while bulk CD8+ and CD4+ were negatively isolated. The CDR3 totals 14 residues. Germline CDR1 and CDR2: SGHRS and YFSETQ. V lost 0 bases and J 0 bases, leaving 7 bases between the germline ends. With random hexamers, reverse transcription was performed on about 0.45 to 1 ug of RNA. With immunoSEQ multiplex PCR, TCR beta CDR3 was amplified across 54 Vbeta and 13 Jbeta. MiXCR was run by TCRdb on the immunoSEQ multiplex PCR reads, yielding one entry per CDR3 protein. There are 300,000 or so distinct CDR3 sequences in the sample; roughly 94% occur only once, and approximately 0.065% lies in the top ten.

Sequenced: CD4+ T cells from PBMCs. This chain links TRBV5-1 with TRBJ2-7, with D perhaps TRBD1 (6 bases). This TCR was recovered from a human donor with multiple sclerosis. In nucleotides, the CDR3 is TGCGCCAGCAGCTTGGGGGACACCTCCTACGAGCAGTACTTC. Residues: CASSLGDTSYEQYF.